This section outlines one TCR beta chain sequence together with its context. Its antigen is still unknown. The PCR had 60 Vbeta and 13 Jbeta primers. Measured with immunoSEQ multiplex PCR; TCRdb has only the in-frame clones, and not every one. Of tens of thousands of clones listed, just under 80% are singletons. The data derive from a study of cytomegalovirus exposure and HLA in healthy donors. Points from the study as a whole: The number of N-insertions in an Asian-associated ancestry cluster was reportedly below the roughly 670-donor mean in a later analysis. Data from an earlier analysis indicated that most TCR beta V segments were productive either about 87% or about 30% of the time.

The source material was PBMCs. This TCR derives from a man aged 25 to 40 in good health and CMV-seronegative.

CDR3: CASRVGLAGDEQYF. The DNA for the CDR3 is TGCGCCAGCAGAGTGGGACTAGCGGGGGACGAGCAGTACTTC. This chain uses TRBV5-1 with TRBJ2-7, with 14 bases that match TRBD2. Germline V CDR1 and CDR2: SGHRS, YFSETQ. The CDR3 loop spans 14 amino acids. Unmatched junction bases numbered 3, after V lost 5 bases and J lost 5 bases.